The 18 T cell receptor beta chains below all came from one sample that was sequenced in a study of CD8+CD57+ T cells in acquired aplastic anemia. Patients sequenced had flow cytometry evidence of CD8+CD57+ cell expansion. CDR3 and TCR beta VDJ profiling relied on genomic DNA as the template. TCRdb used MiXCR to reprocess the reads, holding one entry per CDR3 protein. The sample holds around 170,000 distinct CDR3 sequences, roughly half seen once. Sequencing used sorted CD4+, CD8+, or CD8+CD57+ T cells (not recorded which) from PBMCs. Every receptor here comes from a human donor with aplastic anemia.

In nucleotides, the CDR3 is TGCAGTGCCCCGGAGGGCAGCACAGATACGCAGTATTTT. It codes for CSAPEGSTDTQYF. The chain employs TRBV20-1 and TRBJ2-3; possible D gene TRBD2, 6 bases. CDR3 size: 13 residues. CDR1 is DFQATT and CDR2 is SNEGSKA in the germline V gene (reference sequence). V was clipped by 6 bases and J by 0 bases, with 10 bases between them.

The V and J genes are TRBV6-4 and TRBJ1-2; D possibly corresponds to TRBD1 (6 bases). Germline assignment: CDR1 MRHNA and CDR2 SNTAGT. Trimming cost V 0 bases and J 7 bases, with 15 bases left between them. This CDR3 has 15 amino acids. The CDR3 here is CASSDSGGGLSGYTF. In DNA form, the CDR3 reads TGTGCCAGCAGTGACTCAGGGGGGGGTCTAAGTGGCTACACCTTC.

CDR3 residues: CASSFLGPGVSAQYF. Here the CDR3 DNA reads TGTGCCAGCAGCTTTTTAGGGCCAGGGGTTTCTGCGCAGTATTTT. This rearrangement joins TRBV5-4 to TRBJ2-3; D perhaps matches TRBD1 (6 bases). Trimming removed 2 bases from V and 10 bases from J, with 20 bases in between. CDR3 length: 15 residues. Germline-derived CDR1 and CDR2 are SGHNT and YYREEE (reference sequence).

This clonotype was counted ten times or more. The chain employs TRBV20-1 and TRBJ1-1; D gene ambiguous. The CDR3 contains 13 residues. V dropped 1 base and J dropped 3 bases, with 9 bases sitting between them. Germline V gene sequence: CDR1 DFQATT, CDR2 SNEGSKA (reference sequence). CDR3: CSARGQVDTEAFF. DNA for the CDR3: TGCAGTGCTAGAGGTCAGGTAGACACTGAAGCTTTCTTT.

The chain recombines TRBV29-1 with TRBJ2-7, with 13 bases fitting TRBD2. The length of the CDR3 is 14 residues. J was trimmed by 2 bases and V by 5 bases; bases with no gene match: 3. Germline values: CDR1 SQVTM, CDR2 ANQGSEA. The CDR3 loop is CSVSGLAGAYEQYF. The CDR3 DNA reads TGCAGCGTTTCCGGACTAGCGGGAGCCTACGAGCAGTACTTC.

This chain uses TRBV19 with TRBJ1-2; the D is unclear. The CDR3 runs to 12 residues. V was shortened by 4 bases and J by 3 bases, with 6 bases between the two germline ends. Germline V gene data show CDR1 as LNHDA and CDR2 as SQIVND (reference sequence). CDR3 loop: CASSKRDYGYTF. CDR3 nucleotides: TGTGCCAGTAGTAAGAGGGACTATGGCTACACCTTC. The whole variable domain, remainder taken from reference TRBV19 and TRBJ1-2, is DGGITQSPKYLFRKEGQNVTLSCEQNLNHDAMYWYRQDPGQGLRLIYYSQIVNDFQKGDIAEGYSVSREKKESFPLTVTSAQKNPTAFYLCASSKRDYGYTFGSGTRLTVV.

This clonotype was picked up a small number of times. CDR3 loop: CASGLIWTGQKTEAFF. Here the CDR3 DNA reads TGTGCTAGTGGTTTGATCTGGACAGGGCAGAAGACTGAAGCTTTCTTT. The J gene is TRBJ1-1, the V gene TRBV12-5; TRBD1 aligns across 8 bases. With 2 bases clipped from V and 5 bases from J, the junction kept 10 bases outside the gene matches. Germline-derived CDR1 and CDR2 are LGHNT and FRNRAP. This CDR3 has 16 residues.

The chain has TRBV29-1 and TRBJ2-7, with D possibly being TRBD1 (6 bases). CDR3 length: 11 residues. Germline values: CDR1 SQVTM, CDR2 ANQGSEA. Trimming stripped 8 bases from V and 4 bases from J, with 12 bases between. CDR3 in DNA: TGCAGCTCCCATCAGGGGTACGAGCAGTACTTC. As protein: CSSHQGYEQYF.

This clonotype was counted ten times or more. The CDR3 DNA is TGTGCCAGTAGTATTGGGCTAGCGGGAGCCTACGAGCAGTACTTC. It codes for CASSIGLAGAYEQYF. The chain uses TRBV19 and TRBJ2-7, with 10 nucleotides matching TRBD2. V lost 3 bases to trimming and J lost 2 bases; unmatched junction nucleotides: 4. Germline CDR1 LNHDA, CDR2 SQIVND (reference sequence). The CDR3 is 15 amino acids.

There are a few counts of this clonotype. Germline and junction disagree at one end, which may indicate a read error. The J gene is TRBJ1-1, the V gene TRBV3-1; D gene uncertain. In germline, CDR1 is LGHDT, CDR2 YNNKEL (reference sequence). There are 11 residues in the CDR3. The CDR3 region has the DNA TGTGCCAGCAGCCAGAACAGCGGCTACAACTTT. Encoded protein: CASSQNSGYNF.

This clonotype was seen repeatedly, ten times or more. This chain uses TRBV11-1 with TRBJ2-2; D remains ambiguous. The CDR3 covers 15 residues. With 3 bases removed from V and 6 bases from J, the gap between germline ends came to 14 bases. Germline V gene lookup returns CDR1 SGHAT and CDR2 FQDESV (reference sequence). CDR3 in amino acids: CASSFPSTIAGELFF. In DNA, the CDR3 is TGTGCCAGCAGCTTCCCATCCACCATCGCCGGGGAGCTGTTTTTT.

This clonotype was recorded a few times. V usage is TRBV6-1 and J usage is TRBJ2-7; perhaps D is TRBD1 or TRBD2 (5 bases each). Per germline, CDR1 MNHNS and CDR2 SASEGT. The CDR3 spans 13 residues. V shed 5 bases and J shed 5 bases, with 13 bases lying between them. The chain's CDR3 is CASSIRRGDEQYF. CDR3 nucleotides: TGTGCCAGCAGTATCCGTCGGGGCGACGAGCAGTACTTC.

As DNA, the CDR3 is TGCAGTGCTAGTTACTACAAGAGCTCCTACAATGAGCAGTTCTTC. It specifies CSASYYKSSYNEQFF. The chain links TRBV20-1 to TRBJ2-1, with unresolved D. Germline assignment: CDR1 DFQATT and CDR2 SNEGSKA (reference sequence). V lost 3 bases, J lost 0 bases, and 12 bases lay in between. The CDR3 is 15 amino acids.

The chain has TRBV6-1 and TRBJ1-6; tentatively, D is TRBD1 (6 bases). CDR1 is MNHNS, CDR2 SASEGT, per germline. The V and J ends lost 5 bases and 8 bases respectively, with 16 bases between them. This CDR3 is built from 15 residues. The CDR3 is CASSTSQGRDSPLHF. Here the CDR3 DNA reads TGTGCCAGCAGTACTTCACAGGGTCGGGATTCACCCCTCCACTTT.

The chain combines TRBV19 with TRBJ2-5; TRBD1 matches 8 bases. V shed 1 base, J shed 4 bases, and the junction held 8 bases outside the gene matches. The germline V gene encodes CDR1 LNHDA and CDR2 SQIVND (reference sequence). This CDR3 is 16 amino acids long. CDR3 DNA sequence: TGTGCCAGTAGTATAGGGACAGGGCTGGCGGGAGAGACCCAGTACTTC. Protein sequence: CASSIGTGLAGETQYF.

About this clonotype itself: Since a much larger clone is just one base distant, this may be a read error. Because the CDR3 is missing its conserved closing phenylalanine or tryptophan, this is likely a read error. V gene TRBV20-1 combines with J gene TRBJ2-4; no clear D gene. The germline gives CDR1 DFQATT, CDR2 SNEGSKA (reference sequence). Trimming took 3 bases from V and 7 from J, leaving 7 bases between them. This CDR3 has 11 amino acids. The CDR3 loop reads CSASPRNIQYL. The CDR3 region has the DNA TGCAGTGCTAGTCCCCGTAACATTCAGTACCTC.

Remarks on this clonotype: The junction shows a germline mismatch at one end, possibly a read error. V and J are TRBV5-1 and TRBJ2-7; 9 nucleotides align to TRBD2. The germline V gene has CDR1 SGHRS and CDR2 YFSETQ. This CDR3 region has 16 residues. CDR3 bases: TGCGCCAGCAACTTGGGGCCCGCGGGAGGGCCCTACGAGCAGTACTTC. Residues: CASNLGPAGGPYEQYF.

The sample holds many counts of this clonotype. J is TRBJ2-1 and V is TRBV24-1, with a possible D match to TRBD2 (6 bases). Germline V lookup: CDR1 KGHDR, CDR2 SFDVKD. Trimming took off 0 bases at V and 0 bases at J, with 11 bases between the two ends. The CDR3 length is 17 residues. The CDR3 nucleotides are TGTGCCACCAGTGATTTGGGAGCGGGCTCCTCCTACAATGAGCAGTTCTTC. This sequence encodes CATSDLGAGSSYNEQFF.